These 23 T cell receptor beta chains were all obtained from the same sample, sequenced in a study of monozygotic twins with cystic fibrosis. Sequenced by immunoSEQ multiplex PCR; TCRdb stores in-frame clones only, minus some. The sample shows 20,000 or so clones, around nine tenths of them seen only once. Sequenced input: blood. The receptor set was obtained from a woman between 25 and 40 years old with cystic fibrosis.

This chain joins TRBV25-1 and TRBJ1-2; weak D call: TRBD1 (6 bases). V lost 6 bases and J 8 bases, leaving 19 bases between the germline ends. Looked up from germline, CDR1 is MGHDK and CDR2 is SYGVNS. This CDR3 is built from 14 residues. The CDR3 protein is CASSSWGATEGYTF. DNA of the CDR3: TGTGCCAGCAGCAGTTGGGGGGCTACGGAAGGCTACACCTTC.

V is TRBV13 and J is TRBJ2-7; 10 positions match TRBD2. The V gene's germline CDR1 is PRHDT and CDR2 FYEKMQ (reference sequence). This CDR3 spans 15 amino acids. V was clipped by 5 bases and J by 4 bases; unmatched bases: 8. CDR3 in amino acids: CASSLKAGGPYEQYF. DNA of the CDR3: TGTGCCAGCAGCCTGAAAGCGGGGGGGCCGTACGAGCAGTACTTC.

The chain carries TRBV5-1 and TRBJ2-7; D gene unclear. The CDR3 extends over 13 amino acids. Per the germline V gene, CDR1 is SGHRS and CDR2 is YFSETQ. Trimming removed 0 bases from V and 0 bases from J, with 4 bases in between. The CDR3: CASSLAPSYEQYF. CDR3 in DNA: TGCGCCAGCAGCTTGGCCCCCTCCTACGAGCAGTACTTC.

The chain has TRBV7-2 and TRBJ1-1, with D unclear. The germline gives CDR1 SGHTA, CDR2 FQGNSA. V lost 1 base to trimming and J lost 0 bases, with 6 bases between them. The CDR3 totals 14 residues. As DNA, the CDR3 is TGTGCCAGCAGCTTAGTACTACTGAACACTGAAGCTTTCTTT. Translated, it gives CASSLVLLNTEAFF.

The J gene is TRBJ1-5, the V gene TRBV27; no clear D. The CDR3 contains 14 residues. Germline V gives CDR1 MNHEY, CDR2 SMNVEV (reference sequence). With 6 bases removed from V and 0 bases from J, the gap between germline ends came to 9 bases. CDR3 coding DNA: TGTGCCAGCAGCCCGCCATATAGCAATCAGCCCCAGCATTTT. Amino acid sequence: CASSPPYSNQPQHF.

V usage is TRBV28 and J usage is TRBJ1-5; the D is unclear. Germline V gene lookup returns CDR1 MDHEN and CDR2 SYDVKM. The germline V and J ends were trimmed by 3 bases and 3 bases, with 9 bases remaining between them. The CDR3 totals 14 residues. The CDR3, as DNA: TGTGCCAGCAGTTTCGTAGAAATCAATCAGCCCCAGCATTTT. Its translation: CASSFVEINQPQHF.

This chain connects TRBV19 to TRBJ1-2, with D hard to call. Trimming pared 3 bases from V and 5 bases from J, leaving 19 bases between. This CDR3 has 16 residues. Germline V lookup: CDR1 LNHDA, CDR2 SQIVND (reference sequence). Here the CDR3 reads CASSMSSGYLSYGYTF. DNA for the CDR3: TGTGCCAGTAGTATGTCGAGCGGGTATTTATCTTATGGCTACACCTTC.

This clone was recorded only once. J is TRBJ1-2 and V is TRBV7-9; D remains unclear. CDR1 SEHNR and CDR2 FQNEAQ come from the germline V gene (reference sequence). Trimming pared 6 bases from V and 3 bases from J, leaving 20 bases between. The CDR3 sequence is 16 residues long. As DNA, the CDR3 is TGTGCCAGCAGTACTACCGGTGGCATCCACCACTATGGCTACACCTTC. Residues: CASSTTGGIHHYGYTF.

The CDR3 DNA sequence: TGCGCCAGCAGCCAAGGGCGCGTGGGCGGGGACTACAATGAGCAGTTCTTC. Its protein is CASSQGRVGGDYNEQFF. This sequence joins TRBV4-3 and TRBJ2-1; a weak D match, TRBD2 (6 bases). Trimming left V 1 base short and J 3 bases short, with 16 bases between. The CDR3 is made up of 17 amino acids. CDR1 and CDR2 from the germline V gene are LGHNA and YSLEER.

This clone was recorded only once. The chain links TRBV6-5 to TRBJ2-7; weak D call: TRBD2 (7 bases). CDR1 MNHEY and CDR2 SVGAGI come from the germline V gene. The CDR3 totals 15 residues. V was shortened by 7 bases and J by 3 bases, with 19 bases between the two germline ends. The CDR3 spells CASKLGRGGFYEQYF. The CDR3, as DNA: TGTGCCAGCAAACTGGGTAGGGGGGGGTTCTACGAGCAGTACTTC.

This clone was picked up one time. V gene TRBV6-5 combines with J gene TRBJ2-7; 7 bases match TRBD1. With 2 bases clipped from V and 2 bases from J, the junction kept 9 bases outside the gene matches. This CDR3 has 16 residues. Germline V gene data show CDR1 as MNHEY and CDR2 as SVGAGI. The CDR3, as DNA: TGTGCCAGCAGTTACGCCAATAGACAGGGTGCCTACGAGCAGTACTTC. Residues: CASSYANRQGAYEQYF.

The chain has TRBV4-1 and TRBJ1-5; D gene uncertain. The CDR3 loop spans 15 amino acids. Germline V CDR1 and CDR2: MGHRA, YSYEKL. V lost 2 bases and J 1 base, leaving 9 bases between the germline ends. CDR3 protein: CASSQFVASNQPQHF. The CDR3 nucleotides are TGCGCCAGCAGCCAATTTGTGGCCAGCAATCAGCCCCAGCATTTT.

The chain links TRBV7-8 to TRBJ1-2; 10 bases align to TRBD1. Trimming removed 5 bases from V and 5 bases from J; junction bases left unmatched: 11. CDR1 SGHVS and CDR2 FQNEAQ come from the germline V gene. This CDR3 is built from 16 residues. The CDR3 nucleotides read TGTGCCAGCAGCCGGGACAGGGGAACGGTTCCGTATGGCTACACCTTC. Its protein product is CASSRDRGTVPYGYTF.

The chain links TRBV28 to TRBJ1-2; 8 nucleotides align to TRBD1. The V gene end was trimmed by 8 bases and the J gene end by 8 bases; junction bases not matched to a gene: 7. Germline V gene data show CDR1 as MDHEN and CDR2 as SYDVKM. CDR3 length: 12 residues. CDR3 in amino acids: CASLDRGRGYTF. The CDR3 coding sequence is TGTGCCAGCCTCGACAGGGGTAGAGGCTACACCTTC.

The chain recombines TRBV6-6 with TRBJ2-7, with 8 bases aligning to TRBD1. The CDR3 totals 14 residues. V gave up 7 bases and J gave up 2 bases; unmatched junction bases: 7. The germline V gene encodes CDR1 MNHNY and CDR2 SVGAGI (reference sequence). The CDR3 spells CASTHGTGTYEQYF. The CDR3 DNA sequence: TGTGCCAGCACCCACGGGACAGGAACCTACGAGCAGTACTTC.

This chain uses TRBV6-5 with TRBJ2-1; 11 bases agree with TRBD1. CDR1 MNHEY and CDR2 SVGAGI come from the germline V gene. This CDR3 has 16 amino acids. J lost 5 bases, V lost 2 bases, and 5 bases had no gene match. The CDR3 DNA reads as TGTGCCAGCAGTTACCCGGACAGGGGGCTGAACAATGAGCAGTTCTTC. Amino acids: CASSYPDRGLNNEQFF.

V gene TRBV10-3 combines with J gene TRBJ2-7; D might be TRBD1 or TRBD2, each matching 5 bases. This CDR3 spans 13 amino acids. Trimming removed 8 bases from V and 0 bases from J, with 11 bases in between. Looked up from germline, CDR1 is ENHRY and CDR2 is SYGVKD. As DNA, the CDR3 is TGTGCCATCGGCCGGGGCCCCTCCTACGAGCAGTACTTC. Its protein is CAIGRGPSYEQYF.

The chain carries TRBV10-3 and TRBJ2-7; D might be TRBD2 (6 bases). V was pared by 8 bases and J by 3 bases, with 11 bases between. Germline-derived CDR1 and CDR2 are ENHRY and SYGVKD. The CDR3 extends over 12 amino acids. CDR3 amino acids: CAIQTRRYEQYF. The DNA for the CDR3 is TGTGCCATCCAGACTAGGCGCTACGAGCAGTACTTC.

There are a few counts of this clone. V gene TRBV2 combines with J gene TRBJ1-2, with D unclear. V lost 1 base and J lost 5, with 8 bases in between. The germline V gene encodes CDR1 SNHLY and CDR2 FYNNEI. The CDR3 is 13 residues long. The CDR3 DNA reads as TGTGCCAGCAGTGAAGTGGGAAGGTATGGCTACACCTTC. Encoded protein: CASSEVGRYGYTF.

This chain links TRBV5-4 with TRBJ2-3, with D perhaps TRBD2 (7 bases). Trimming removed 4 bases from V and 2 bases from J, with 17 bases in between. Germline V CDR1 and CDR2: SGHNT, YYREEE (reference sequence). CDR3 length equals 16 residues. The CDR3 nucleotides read TGTGCCAGCAGCCTGGGGGGGGGCCTCTCCACAGATACGCAGTATTTT. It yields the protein CASSLGGGLSTDTQYF.

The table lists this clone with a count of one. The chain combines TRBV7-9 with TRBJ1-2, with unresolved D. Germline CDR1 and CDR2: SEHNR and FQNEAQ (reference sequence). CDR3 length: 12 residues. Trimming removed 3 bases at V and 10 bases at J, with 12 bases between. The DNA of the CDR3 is TGTGCCAGCAGCTTTCGAGACACCAACTACACCTTC. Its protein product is CASSFRDTNYTF.

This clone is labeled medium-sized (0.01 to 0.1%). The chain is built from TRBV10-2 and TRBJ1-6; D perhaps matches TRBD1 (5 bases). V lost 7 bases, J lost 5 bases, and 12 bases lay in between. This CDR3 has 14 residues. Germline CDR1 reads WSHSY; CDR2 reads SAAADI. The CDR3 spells CASNRRGNNSPLHF. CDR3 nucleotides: TGCGCCAGCAACAGAAGGGGTAATAATTCACCCCTCCACTTT.

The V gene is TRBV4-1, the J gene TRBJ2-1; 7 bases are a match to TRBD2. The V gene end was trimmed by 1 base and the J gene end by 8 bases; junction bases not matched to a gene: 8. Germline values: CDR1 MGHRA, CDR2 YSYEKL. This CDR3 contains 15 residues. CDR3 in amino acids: CASSQGEGPRYEQFF. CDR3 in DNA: TGCGCCAGCAGCCAAGGGGAGGGACCGAGGTATGAGCAGTTCTTC.